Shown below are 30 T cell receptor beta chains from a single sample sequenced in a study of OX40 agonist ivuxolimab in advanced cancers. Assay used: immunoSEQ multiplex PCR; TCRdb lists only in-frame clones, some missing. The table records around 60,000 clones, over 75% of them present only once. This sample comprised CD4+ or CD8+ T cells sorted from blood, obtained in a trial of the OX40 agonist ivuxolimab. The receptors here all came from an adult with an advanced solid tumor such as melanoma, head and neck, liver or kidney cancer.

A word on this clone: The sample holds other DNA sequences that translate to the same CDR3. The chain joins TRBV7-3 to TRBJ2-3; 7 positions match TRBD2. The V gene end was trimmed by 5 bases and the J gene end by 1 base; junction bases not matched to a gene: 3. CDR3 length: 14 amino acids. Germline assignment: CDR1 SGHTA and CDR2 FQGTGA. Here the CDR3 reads CASSLAGGTDTQYF. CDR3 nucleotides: TGTGCCAGCAGCCTGGCGGGGGGCACAGATACGCAGTATTTT.

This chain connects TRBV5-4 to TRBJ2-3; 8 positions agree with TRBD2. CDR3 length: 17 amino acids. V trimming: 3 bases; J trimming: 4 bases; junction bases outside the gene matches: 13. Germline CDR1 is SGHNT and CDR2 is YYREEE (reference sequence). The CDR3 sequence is CASSYPRGSGGPDTQYF. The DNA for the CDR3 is TGTGCCAGCAGCTATCCCCGCGGGTCGGGGGGGCCAGATACGCAGTATTTT. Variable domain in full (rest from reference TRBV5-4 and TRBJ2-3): ETGVTQSPTHLIKTRGQQVTLRCSSQSGHNTVSWYQQALGQGPQFIFQYYREEENGRGNFPPRFSGLQFPNYSSELNVNALELDDSALYLCASSYPRGSGGPDTQYFGPGTRLTVL.

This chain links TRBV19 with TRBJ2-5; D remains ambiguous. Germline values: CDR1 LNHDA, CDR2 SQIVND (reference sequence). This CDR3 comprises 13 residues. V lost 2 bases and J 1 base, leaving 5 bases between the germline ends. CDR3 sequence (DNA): TGTGCCAGTAGTATATGGGTCCAAGAGACCCAGTACTTC. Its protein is CASSIWVQETQYF.

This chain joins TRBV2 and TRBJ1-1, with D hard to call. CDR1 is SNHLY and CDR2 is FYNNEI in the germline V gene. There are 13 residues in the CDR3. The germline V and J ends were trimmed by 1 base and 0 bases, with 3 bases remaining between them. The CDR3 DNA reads TGTGCCAGCAGTGAAGAGATGAACACTGAAGCTTTCTTT. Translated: CASSEEMNTEAFF.

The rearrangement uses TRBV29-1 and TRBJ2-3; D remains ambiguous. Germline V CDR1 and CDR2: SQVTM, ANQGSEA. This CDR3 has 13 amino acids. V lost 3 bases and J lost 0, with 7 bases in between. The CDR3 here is CSVEAASTDTQYF. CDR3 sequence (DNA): TGCAGCGTTGAGGCGGCTAGCACAGATACGCAGTATTTT.

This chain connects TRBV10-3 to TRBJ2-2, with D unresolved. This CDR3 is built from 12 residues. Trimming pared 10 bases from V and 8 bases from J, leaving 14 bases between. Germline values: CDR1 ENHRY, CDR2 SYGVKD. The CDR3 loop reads CATHQNLGELFF. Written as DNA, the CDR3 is TGTGCCACCCATCAAAATTTAGGGGAGCTGTTTTTT.

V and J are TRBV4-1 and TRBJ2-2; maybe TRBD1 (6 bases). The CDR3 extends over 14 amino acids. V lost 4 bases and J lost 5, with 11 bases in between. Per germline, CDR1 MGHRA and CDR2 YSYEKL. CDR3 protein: CASSRQEGTGELFF. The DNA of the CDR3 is TGCGCCAGCAGCCGACAGGAAGGGACCGGGGAGCTGTTTTTT.

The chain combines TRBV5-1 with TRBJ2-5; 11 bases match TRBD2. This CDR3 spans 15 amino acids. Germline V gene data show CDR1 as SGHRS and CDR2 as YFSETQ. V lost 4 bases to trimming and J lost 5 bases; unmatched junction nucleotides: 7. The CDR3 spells CASSRIAGGLETQYF. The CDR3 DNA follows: TGCGCCAGCAGCCGGATAGCGGGGGGGCTGGAGACCCAGTACTTC.

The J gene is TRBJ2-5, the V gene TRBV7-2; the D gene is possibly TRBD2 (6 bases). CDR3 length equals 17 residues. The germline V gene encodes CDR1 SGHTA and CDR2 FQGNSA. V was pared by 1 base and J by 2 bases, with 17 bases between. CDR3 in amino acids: CASSLGGDSHKQETQYF. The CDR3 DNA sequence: TGTGCCAGCAGCTTAGGCGGGGACTCCCACAAACAAGAGACCCAGTACTTC. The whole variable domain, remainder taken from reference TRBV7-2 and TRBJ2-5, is GAGVSQSPSNKVTEKGKDVELRCDPISGHTALYWYRQSLGQGLEFLIYFQGNSAPDKSGLPSDRFSAERTGGSVSTLTIQRTQQEDSAVYLCASSLGGDSHKQETQYFGPGTRLLVL.

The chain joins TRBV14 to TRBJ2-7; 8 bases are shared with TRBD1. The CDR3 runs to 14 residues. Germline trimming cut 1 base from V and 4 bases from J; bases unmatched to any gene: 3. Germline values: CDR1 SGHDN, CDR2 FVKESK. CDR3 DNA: TGTGCCAGCAGCCAAGGCAGGGGGCTGTACGAGCAGTACTTC. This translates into CASSQGRGLYEQYF.

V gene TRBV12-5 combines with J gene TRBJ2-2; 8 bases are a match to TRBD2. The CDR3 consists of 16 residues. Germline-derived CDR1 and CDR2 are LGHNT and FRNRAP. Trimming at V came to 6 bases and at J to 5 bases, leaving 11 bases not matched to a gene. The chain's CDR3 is CASGPWSGSGTGELFF. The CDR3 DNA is TGTGCTAGTGGGCCCTGGAGCGGGAGTGGGACCGGGGAGCTGTTTTTT.

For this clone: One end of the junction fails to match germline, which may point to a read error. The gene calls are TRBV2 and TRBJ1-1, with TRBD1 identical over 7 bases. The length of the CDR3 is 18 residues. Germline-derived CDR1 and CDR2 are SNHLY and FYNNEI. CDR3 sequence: CASSPREGAKRLNSEAFF. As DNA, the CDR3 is TGTGCCAGCAGCCCCAGGGAGGGGGCGAAGCGGTTGAACTCTGAAGCTTTCTTT.

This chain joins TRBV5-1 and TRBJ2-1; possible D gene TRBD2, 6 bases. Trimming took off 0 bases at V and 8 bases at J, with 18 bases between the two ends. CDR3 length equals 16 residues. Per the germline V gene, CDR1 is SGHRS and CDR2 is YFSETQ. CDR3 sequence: CASSLGGGTFSYEQFF. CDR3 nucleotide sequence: TGCGCCAGCAGCTTGGGCGGCGGGACTTTTTCATATGAGCAGTTCTTC.

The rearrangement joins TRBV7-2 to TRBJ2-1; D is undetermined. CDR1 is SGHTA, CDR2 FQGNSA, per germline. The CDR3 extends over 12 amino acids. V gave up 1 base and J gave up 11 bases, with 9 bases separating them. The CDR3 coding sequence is TGTGCCAGCAGCTTAGTCATCCCACAGCAGTTCTTC. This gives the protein CASSLVIPQQFF.

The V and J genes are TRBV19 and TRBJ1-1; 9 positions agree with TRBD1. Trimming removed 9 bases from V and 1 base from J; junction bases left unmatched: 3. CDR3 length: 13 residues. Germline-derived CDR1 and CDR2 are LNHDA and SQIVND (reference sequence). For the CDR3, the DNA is TGTGCCAGCCTGGGACAGGGGAACACTGAAGCTTTCTTT. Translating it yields CASLGQGNTEAFF.

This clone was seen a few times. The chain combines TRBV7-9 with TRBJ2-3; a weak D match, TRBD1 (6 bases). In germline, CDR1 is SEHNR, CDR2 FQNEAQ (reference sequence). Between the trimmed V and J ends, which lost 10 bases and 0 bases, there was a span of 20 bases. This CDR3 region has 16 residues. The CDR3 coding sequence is TGTGCCACAACAGGGCAGGGGTTTTGGAGCACAGATACGCAGTATTTT. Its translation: CATTGQGFWSTDTQYF.

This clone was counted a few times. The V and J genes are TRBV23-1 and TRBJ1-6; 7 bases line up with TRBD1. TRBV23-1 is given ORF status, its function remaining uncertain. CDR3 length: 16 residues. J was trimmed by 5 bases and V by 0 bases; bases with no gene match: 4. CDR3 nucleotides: TGCGCCAGCAGTCAATCGAAGGGGGCCCATAATTCACCCCTCCACTTT. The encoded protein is CASSQSKGAHNSPLHF.

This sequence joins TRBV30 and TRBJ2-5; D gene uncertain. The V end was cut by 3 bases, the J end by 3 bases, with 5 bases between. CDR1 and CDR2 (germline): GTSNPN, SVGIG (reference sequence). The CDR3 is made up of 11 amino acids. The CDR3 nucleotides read TGTGCCTGGAGGAACGAAGAGACCCAGTACTTC. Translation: CAWRNEETQYF.

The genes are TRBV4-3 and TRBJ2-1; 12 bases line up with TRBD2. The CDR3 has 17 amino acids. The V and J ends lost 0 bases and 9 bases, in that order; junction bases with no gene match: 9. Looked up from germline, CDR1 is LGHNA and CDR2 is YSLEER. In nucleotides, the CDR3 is TGCGCCAGCAGCCAAGATGGTTCTAGCGGGGGGGCAGGTGAGCAGTTCTTC. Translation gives CASSQDGSSGGAGEQFF.

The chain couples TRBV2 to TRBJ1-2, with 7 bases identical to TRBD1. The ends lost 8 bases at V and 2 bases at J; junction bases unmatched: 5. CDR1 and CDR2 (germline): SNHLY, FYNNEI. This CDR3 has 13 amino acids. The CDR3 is CASGRTGNYGYTF. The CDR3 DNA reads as TGTGCCAGCGGAAGGACAGGAAACTATGGCTACACCTTC.

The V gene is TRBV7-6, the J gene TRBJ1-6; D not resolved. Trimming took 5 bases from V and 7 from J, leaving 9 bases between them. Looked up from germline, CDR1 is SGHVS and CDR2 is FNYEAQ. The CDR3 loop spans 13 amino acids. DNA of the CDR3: TGTGCCAGCAGCGAGGACCGGAATTCACCCCTCCACTTT. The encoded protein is CASSEDRNSPLHF. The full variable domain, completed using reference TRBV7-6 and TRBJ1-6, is GAGVSQSPRYKVTKRGQDVALRCDPISGHVSLYWYRQALGQGPEFLTYFNYEAQQDKSGLPNDRFSAERPEGSISTLTIQRTEQRDSAMYRCASSEDRNSPLHFGNGTRLTVT.

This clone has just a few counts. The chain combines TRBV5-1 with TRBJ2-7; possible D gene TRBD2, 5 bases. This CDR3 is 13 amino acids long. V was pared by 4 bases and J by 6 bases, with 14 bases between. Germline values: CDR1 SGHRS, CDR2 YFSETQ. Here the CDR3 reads CASSVVPGGEQYF. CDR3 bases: TGCGCCAGCAGCGTGGTTCCCGGAGGCGAGCAGTACTTC.

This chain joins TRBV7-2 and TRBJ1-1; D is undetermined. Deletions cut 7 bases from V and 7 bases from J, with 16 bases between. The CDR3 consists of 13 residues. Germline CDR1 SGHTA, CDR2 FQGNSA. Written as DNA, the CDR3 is TGTGCCAGCAAAATGCCCCTCGGCGGTGAAGCTTTCTTT. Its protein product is CASKMPLGGEAFF.

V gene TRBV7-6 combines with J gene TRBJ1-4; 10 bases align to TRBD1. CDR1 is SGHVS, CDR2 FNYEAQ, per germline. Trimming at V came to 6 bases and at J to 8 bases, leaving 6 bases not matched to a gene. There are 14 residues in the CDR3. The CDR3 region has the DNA TGTGCCAGCAGTTCCGGGACAGGGGTAGAAAAACTGTTTTTT. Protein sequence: CASSSGTGVEKLFF.

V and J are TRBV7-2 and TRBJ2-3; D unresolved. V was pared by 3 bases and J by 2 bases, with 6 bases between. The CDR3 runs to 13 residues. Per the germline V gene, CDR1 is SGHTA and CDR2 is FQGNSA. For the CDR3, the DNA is TGTGCCAGCAGCTTTAGTCTCACAGATACGCAGTATTTT. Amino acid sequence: CASSFSLTDTQYF. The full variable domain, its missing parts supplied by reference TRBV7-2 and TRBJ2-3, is GAGVSQSPSNKVTEKGKDVELRCDPISGHTALYWYRQSLGQGLEFLIYFQGNSAPDKSGLPSDRFSAERTGGSVSTLTIQRTQQEDSAVYLCASSFSLTDTQYFGPGTRLTVL.

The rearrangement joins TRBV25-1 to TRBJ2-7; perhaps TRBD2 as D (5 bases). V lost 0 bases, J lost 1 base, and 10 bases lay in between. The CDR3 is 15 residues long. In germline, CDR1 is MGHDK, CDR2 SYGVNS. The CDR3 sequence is CASSEYSGGSYEQYF. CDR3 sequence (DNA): TGTGCCAGCAGTGAATATAGTGGCGGGTCCTACGAGCAGTACTTC.

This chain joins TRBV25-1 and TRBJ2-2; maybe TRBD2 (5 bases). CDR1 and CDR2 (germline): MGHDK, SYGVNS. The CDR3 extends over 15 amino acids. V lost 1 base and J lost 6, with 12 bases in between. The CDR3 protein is CASSESTSGAGELFF. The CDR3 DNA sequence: TGTGCCAGCAGTGAATCAACTTCCGGGGCCGGGGAGCTGTTTTTT.

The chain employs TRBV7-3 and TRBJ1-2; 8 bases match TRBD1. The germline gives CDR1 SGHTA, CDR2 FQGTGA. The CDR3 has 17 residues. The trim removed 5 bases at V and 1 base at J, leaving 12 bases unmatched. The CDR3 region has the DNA TGTGCCAGCAGCCCACAGGGGGGGCCGCCTCATAACTATGGCTACACCTTC. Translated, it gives CASSPQGGPPHNYGYTF.

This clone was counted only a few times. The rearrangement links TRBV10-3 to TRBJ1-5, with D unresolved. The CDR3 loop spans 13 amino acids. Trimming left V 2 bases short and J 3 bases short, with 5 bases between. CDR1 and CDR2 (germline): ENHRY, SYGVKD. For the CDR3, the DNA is TGTGCCATCAGTGAGGGGGTCAATCAGCCCCAGCATTTT. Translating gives CAISEGVNQPQHF.

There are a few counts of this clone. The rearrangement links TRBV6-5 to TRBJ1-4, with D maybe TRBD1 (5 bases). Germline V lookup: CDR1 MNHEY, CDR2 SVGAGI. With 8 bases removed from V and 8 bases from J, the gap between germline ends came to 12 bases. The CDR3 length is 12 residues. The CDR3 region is CASGQGGEKLFF. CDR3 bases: TGTGCCAGCGGGCAGGGCGGAGAAAAACTGTTTTTT.